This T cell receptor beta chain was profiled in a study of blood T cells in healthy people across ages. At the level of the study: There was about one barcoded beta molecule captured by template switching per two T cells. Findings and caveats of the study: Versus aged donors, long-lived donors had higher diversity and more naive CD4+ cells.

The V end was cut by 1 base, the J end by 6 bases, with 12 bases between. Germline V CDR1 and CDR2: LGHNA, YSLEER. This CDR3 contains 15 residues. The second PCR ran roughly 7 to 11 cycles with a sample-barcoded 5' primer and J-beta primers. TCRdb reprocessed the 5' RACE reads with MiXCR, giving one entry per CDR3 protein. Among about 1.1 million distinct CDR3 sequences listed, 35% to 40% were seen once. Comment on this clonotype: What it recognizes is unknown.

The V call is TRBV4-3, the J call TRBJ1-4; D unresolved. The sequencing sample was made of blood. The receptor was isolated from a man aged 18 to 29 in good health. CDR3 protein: CASSQVAGADEKLFF. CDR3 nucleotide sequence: TGCGCCAGCAGCCAAGTTGCGGGTGCCGATGAAAAACTGTTTTTT.